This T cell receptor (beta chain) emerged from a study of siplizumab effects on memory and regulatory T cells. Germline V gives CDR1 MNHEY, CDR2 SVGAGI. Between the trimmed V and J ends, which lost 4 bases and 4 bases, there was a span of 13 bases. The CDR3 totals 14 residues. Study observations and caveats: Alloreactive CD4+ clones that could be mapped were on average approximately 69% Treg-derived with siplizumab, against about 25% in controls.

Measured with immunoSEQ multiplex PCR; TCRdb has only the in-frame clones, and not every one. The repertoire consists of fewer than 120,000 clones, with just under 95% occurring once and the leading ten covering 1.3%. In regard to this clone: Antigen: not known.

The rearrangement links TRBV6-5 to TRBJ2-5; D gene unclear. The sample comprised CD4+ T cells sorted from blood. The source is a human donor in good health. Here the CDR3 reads CASSWTESSETQYF. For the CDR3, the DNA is TGTGCCAGCAGTTGGACCGAATCCTCAGAGACCCAGTACTTC.